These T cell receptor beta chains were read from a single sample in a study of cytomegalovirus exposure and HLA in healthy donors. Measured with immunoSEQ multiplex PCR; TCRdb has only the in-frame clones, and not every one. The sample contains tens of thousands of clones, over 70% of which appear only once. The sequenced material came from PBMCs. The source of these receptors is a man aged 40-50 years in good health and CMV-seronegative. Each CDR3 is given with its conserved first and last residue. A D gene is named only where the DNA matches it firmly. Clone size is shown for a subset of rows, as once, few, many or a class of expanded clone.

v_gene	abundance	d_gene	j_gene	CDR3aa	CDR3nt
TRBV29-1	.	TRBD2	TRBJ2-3	CSVSRGLPTDTQYF	TGCAGCGTCTCCCGGGGACTACCCACAGATACGCAGTATTTT
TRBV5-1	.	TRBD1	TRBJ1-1	CASSQGTGDEAFF	TGCGCCAGCAGCCAAGGGACAGGGGATGAAGCTTTCTTT
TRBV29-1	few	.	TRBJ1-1	CSVEDWAPRRTEAFF	TGCAGCGTTGAAGATTGGGCACCAAGGAGGACTGAAGCTTTCTTT
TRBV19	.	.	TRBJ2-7	CASRFSSEGHNEQYF	TGTGCCAGTAGATTCAGCTCGGAGGGCCATAACGAGCAGTACTTC
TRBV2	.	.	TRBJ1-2	CASRRGEGDYGYTF	TGTGCCAGTCGGAGGGGGGAGGGGGACTATGGCTACACCTTC
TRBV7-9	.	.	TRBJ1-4	CASSSWGVEKLFF	TGTGCCAGCAGCTCTTGGGGGGTTGAAAAACTGTTTTTT
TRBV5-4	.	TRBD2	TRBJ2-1	CASSPRGGAGVYNEQFF	TGTGCCAGCAGCCCCCGCGGGGGGGCCGGGGTTTACAATGAGCAGTTCTTC
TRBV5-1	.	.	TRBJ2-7	CASSLTGEAYEQYF	TGCGCCAGCAGCTTGACAGGGGAGGCCTACGAGCAGTACTTC
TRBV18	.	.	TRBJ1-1	CASSLQGIRTEAFF	TGTGCCAGCTCACTGCAGGGAATTAGGACTGAAGCTTTCTTT
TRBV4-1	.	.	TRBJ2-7	CASSQDLRDSYEQYF	TGCGCCAGCAGCCAAGATTTACGGGACTCCTACGAGCAGTACTTC
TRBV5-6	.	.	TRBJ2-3	CASSQPGQAQYF	TGTGCCAGCTCCCAACCGGGACAAGCGCAGTATTTT
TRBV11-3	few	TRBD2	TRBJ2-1	CASSLDQGGTSTYNEQFF	TGTGCCAGCAGCTTAGACCAGGGTGGGACTAGCACCTACAATGAGCAGTTCTTC
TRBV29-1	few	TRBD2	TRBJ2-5	CSGGLAGEETQYF	TGCAGCGGTGGACTAGCGGGAGAAGAGACCCAGTACTTC
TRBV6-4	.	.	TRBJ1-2	CASRQGQGPYGYTF	TGTGCCAGCAGACAGGGACAAGGACCCTATGGCTACACCTTC
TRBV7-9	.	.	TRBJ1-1	CASSLRRDTEAFF	TGTGCCAGCAGCTTACGCAGGGACACTGAAGCTTTCTTT
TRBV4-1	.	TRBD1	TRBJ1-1	CASRILGGLWTEAFF	TGCGCCAGCAGGATACTAGGGGGCCTTTGGACTGAAGCTTTCTTT
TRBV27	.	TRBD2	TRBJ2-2	CASSRNSLWRETGELFF	TGTGCCAGCAGCAGGAACTCGCTTTGGCGGGAGACCGGGGAGCTGTTTTTT
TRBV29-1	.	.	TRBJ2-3	CSAATRWGTDTQYF	TGCAGCGCCGCCACTAGATGGGGCACAGATACGCAGTATTTT
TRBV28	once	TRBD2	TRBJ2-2	CASSPPGLAGVMGTGELFF	TGTGCCAGCAGTCCACCGGGACTAGCGGGAGTAATGGGCACCGGGGAGCTGTTTTTT
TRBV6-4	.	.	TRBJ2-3	CASREGIGDTQYF	TGTGCCAGCAGGGAGGGTATCGGCGATACGCAGTATTTT
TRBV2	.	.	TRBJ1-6	CASSESGKSYNSPLHF	TGTGCCAGCAGTGAGTCAGGGAAGTCCTATAATTCACCCCTCCACTTT
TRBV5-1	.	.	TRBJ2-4	CASSLDPSTGNIQYF	TGCGCCAGCAGCTTGGATCCTAGCACAGGGAACATTCAGTACTTC
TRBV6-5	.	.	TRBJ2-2	CASSAGTTNTGELFF	TGTGCCAGCAGCGCCGGGACAACTAACACCGGGGAGCTGTTTTTT
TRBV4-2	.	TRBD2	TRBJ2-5	CASSQGGGQETQYF	TGTGCCAGCAGCCAGGGCGGGGGCCAAGAGACCCAGTACTTC
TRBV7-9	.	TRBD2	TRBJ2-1	CASSVSGRLYNEQFF	TGTGCCAGCAGCGTAAGCGGGAGACTCTACAATGAGCAGTTCTTC
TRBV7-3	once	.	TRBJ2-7	CASSLGHMSSYEQYF	TGTGCCAGCAGCTTGGGACACATGAGCTCCTACGAGCAGTACTTC
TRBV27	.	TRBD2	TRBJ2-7	CASSRTSGAPYEQYF	TGTGCCAGCAGCCGTACTAGCGGAGCTCCCTACGAGCAGTACTTC
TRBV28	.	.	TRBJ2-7	CASSTTGYEQYF	TGTGCCAGCAGCACTACAGGATACGAGCAGTACTTC
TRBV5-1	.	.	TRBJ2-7	CASSVGPQLAHEQYF	TGCGCCAGCAGCGTGGGGCCCCAACTAGCCCACGAGCAGTACTTC
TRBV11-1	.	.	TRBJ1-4	CASSSTGLNEKLFF	TGTGCCAGCAGTTCGACAGGTCTTAATGAAAAACTGTTTTTT
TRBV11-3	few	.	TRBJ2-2	CASGTGSTGELFF	TGTGCCAGCGGTACAGGGTCCACCGGGGAGCTGTTTTTT
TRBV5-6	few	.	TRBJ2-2	CASSLASRQNTGELFF	TGTGCCAGCAGCTTGGCTTCCAGGCAGAACACCGGGGAGCTGTTTTTT
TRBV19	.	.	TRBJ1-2	CASSRPGRSANYGYTF	TGTGCCAGTAGTCGTCCAGGGCGTTCGGCTAACTATGGCTACACCTTC
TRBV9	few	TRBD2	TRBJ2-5	CASSTGLAESKETQYF	TGTGCCAGCAGCACTGGGCTAGCGGAGAGTAAAGAGACCCAGTACTTC
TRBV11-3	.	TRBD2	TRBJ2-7	CASSLAGGPSYEQYF	TGTGCCAGCTCCCTAGCGGGAGGGCCTTCCTACGAGCAGTACTTC
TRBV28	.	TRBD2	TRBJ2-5	CASSPGLAGAETQYF	TGTGCCAGCAGTCCTGGACTAGCGGGAGCAGAGACCCAGTACTTC
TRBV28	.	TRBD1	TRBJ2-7	CASSFPTGSSYEQYF	TGTGCCAGCAGTTTTCCGACAGGGAGCTCCTACGAGCAGTACTTC
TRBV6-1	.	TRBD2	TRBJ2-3	CASSEAVSGNTDTQYF	TGTGCCAGCAGTGAAGCAGTCAGCGGGAACACAGATACGCAGTATTTT
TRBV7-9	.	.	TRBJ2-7	CASSPPGGSYEQYF	TGTGCCAGCAGCCCCCCCGGGGGCTCCTACGAGCAGTACTTC
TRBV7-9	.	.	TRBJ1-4	CSTRRENEKLFF	TGTTCCACACGAAGAGAGAATGAAAAACTGTTTTTT
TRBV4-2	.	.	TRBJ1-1	CASSQLTAGVNTEAFF	TGTGCCAGCAGCCAGTTAACCGCGGGGGTGAACACTGAAGCTTTCTTT
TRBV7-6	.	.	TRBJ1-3	CASSLGALSSSGNTIYF	TGTGCCAGCAGCTTAGGGGCCCTGAGCTCCTCTGGAAACACCATATATTTT
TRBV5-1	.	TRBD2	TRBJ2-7	CASSPSGGYEQYF	TGCGCCAGCTCACCATCGGGGGGATACGAGCAGTACTTC
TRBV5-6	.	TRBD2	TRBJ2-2	CASSLAGGVNTGELFF	TGTGCCAGCAGCTTGGCGGGAGGAGTGAACACCGGGGAGCTGTTTTTT
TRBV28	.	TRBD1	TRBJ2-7	CASIPSGQGSYEQYF	TGTGCCAGCATTCCTTCGGGACAGGGGAGCTACGAGCAGTACTTC
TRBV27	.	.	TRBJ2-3	CATKARRASVGTDTQYF	TGTGCCACCAAAGCGCGGAGGGCGTCCGTCGGCACAGATACGCAGTATTTT
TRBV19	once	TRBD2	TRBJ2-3	CASSPLAGGTTDTQYF	TGTGCCAGTAGCCCCTTAGCGGGAGGTACGACAGATACGCAGTATTTT
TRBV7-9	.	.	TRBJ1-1	CASSLDLGGNTEAFF	TGTGCCAGCAGCTTAGATCTGGGGGGGAACACTGAAGCTTTCTTT
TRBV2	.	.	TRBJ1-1	CASSKVGGNTEAFF	TGTGCCAGCAGTAAGGTAGGGGGGAACACTGAAGCTTTCTTT
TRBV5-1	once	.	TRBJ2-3	CASSPPAQWATDTQYF	TGCGCCAGCAGCCCTCCGGCCCAGTGGGCCACAGATACGCAGTATTTT
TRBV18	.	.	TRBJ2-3	CASSPGAGWDTQYF	TGTGCCAGCTCACCAGGCGCGGGGTGGGATACGCAGTATTTT
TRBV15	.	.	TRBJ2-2	CATRPPGTGELFF	TGTGCCACCAGGCCCCCAGGAACCGGGGAGCTGTTTTTT
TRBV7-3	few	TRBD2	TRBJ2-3	CASSLVAGGPSMNF	TGTGCCAGCAGCTTAGTAGCGGGAGGACCCTCCATGAATTTT
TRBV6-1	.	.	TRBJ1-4	CASSVGRATNEKLFF	TGTGCCAGCAGTGTCGGGCGGGCAACTAATGAAAAACTGTTTTTT